This T cell receptor (beta chain) was captured in a study of T cells in Graves' hyperthyroidism and ophthalmopathy. Study outcomes and limitations: Peripheral blood also featured most of the thyroid clonotypes expanded above 0.001.

This CDR3 is 15 amino acids long. Germline V gives CDR1 SGHVS, CDR2 FQNEAQ. Trimming removed 2 bases from V and 4 bases from J, with 14 bases in between. In this sample, this clonotype turned up many times. Its specificity is unknown. Diagnosis relied on clinical symptoms, serum thyroxine and TRAb, thyroid ultrasound and orbital computed tomography. Amplified TCR beta CDR3 regions derived from RNA transcripts. Initially, a first-round RT-PCR of the TCR CDR3 employed the HTBI primer set. TCRdb called the multiplex PCR reads again in MiXCR, with one record for every CDR3 protein. The sample consists of 450,000 to 650,000 distinct CDR3 sequences, about 15% of them appearing once.

This clonotype originated in a woman between 18 and 30 years old with Graves' ophthalmopathy. Sequencing was performed on blood. V gene TRBV7-8 combines with J gene TRBJ1-1; D is perhaps TRBD1 (5 bases). The chain's CDR3 is CASSLPGPKTTEAFF. DNA of the CDR3: TGTGCCAGCAGCTTACCGGGACCCAAGACCACTGAAGCTTTCTTT.